This TCR beta chain emerged from a study of blood T cell repertoires in COVID-19. The repertoire was sequenced with immunoSEQ multiplex PCR; TCRdb's copy has only in-frame clones and lacks some. This sample has roughly 180,000 clones, with roughly 84% found just once. The sample was peripheral blood. The TCR originated in a man aged 80 or over with COVID-19, enrolled during active disease.

The CDR3 DNA reads as TGTGCCAGCAGCTTAACGGGAGCGGCCTCCTACAATGAGCAGTTCTTC. This encodes CASSLTGAASYNEQFF. J is TRBJ2-1 and V is TRBV7-3; perhaps TRBD2 as D (5 bases). The V end lost 0 bases, the J end lost 0 bases, and 9 bases lay between the germline ends. Germline V lookup: CDR1 SGHTA, CDR2 FQGTGA. The CDR3 extends over 16 amino acids. Full variable domain (missing parts from reference TRBV7-3 and TRBJ2-1): GAGVSQTPSNKVTEKGKYVELRCDPISGHTALYWYRQSLGQGPEFLIYFQGTGAADDSGLPNDRFFAVRPEGSVSTLKIQRTERGDSAVYLCASSLTGAASYNEQFFGPGTRLTVL.